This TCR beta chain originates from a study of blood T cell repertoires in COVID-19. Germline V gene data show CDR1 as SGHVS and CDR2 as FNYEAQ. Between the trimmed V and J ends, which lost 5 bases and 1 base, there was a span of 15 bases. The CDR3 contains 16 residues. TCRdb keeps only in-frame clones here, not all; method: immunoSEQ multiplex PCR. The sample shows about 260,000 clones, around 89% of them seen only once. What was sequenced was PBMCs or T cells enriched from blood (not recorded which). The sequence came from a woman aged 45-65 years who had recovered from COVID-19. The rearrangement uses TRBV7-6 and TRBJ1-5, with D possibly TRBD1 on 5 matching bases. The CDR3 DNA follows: TGTGCCAGCAGCCGGGGGTCCATCTCGAGCAATCAGCCCCAGCATTTT. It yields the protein CASSRGSISSNQPQHF.